This T cell receptor (beta chain) was captured in a study of T-cell reconstitution after alpha-beta-depleted transplantation in children. This CDR3 contains 12 residues. Germline V CDR1 and CDR2: SQVTM, ANQGSEA. The ends were cut back, 7 bases at V and 6 bases at J, with 14 bases in the middle. This clonotype was detected ten times or more. Its antigen is unknown. Unique molecular identifiers tagged the TCRbeta library. MiXCR, applied by TCRdb to the PCR reads, yields one record per CDR3 protein. The data hold roughly 500,000 distinct CDR3 sequences, with 10% observed a single time. Study-wide results and limits: Reportedly, roughly two months post-transplant, alpha-beta T cells arose from several hundred expanded graft clones.

The TCR sequence derives from a child aged 2 to 10 with inherited bone marrow failure, due to receive a stem cell transplant. J is TRBJ2-3 and V is TRBV29-1, with no clear D. The sample here was PBMCs, taken before TCRalphabeta/CD19-depleted stem cell transplant. CDR3: CSGGTAGDTQYF. The CDR3 DNA follows: TGCAGCGGGGGAACGGCTGGGGATACGCAGTATTTT.